One T cell receptor (beta chain) is described in this entry. A read error may be the cause here, since a much bigger clone is one base away. This sample is drawn from a study of tumor and adjacent non-tumor tissue in lung cancer. Overall study: Each sample yielded 4 million to 5 million productive TCRbeta reads on average.

The template was RNA from unsorted bulk tissue. Germline CDR1 is KGHSH and CDR2 is LQKENI. This CDR3 is built from 13 residues. A modified ARM-PCR protocol with three rounds of nested PCR amplified TCRbeta. TCRdb redid the calling of the multiplex PCR reads with MiXCR, one entry per CDR3 protein. Counted here are about 110,000 distinct CDR3 sequences, around 82% occurring once; the ten biggest clones make up about 22%. The chain carries TRBV18 and TRBJ2-3; TRBD2 matches 7 bases. The sample comprised lung tumor tissue. The TCR originated in a man aged 70 or older with non-small cell lung cancer. The CDR3 reads CACSPGLADTQYF. CDR3 bases: TGTGCCTGCTCACCAGGACTAGCAGATACGCAGTATTTT.